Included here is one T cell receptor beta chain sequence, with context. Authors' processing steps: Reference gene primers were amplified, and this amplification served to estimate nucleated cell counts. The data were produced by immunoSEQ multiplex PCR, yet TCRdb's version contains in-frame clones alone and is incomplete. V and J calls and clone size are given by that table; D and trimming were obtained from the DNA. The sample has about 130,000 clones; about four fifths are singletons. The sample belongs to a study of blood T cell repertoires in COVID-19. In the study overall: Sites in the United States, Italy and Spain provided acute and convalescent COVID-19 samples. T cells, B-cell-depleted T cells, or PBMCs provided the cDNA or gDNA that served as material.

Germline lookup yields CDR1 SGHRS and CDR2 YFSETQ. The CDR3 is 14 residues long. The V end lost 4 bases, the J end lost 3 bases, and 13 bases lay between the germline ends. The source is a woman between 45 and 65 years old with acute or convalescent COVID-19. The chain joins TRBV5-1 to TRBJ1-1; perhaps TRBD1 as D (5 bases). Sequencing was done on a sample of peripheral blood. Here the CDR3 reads CASSRVGADTEAFF. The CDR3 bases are TGCGCCAGCAGCAGGGTTGGGGCGGACACTGAAGCTTTCTTT.